This T cell receptor beta chain was obtained from a study of CD8+ T cells in alopecia areata. Following RNA extraction, reverse transcription yielded cDNA that acted as the sequencing template. Clones were sequenced by immunoSEQ multiplex PCR, and TCRdb holds only the in-frame ones, with some missing. The table includes 150,000 to 200,000 clones, roughly 66% detected once. This clone came up once. The limits of the CDR3 on the DNA are not certain, so only TCRdb's listed CDR3 is given. Here the sequenced sample was CD8+ T cells sorted from blood, taken at week 0. The receptor's source is a human donor with alopecia areata.

CDR3 in amino acids: CASSPIYQGYFGPLSF. J is TRBJ2-7 and V is TRBV27; the table calls TRBD1, which could not be checked here. The CDR3 has 16 residues if both end residues are counted. CDR1 is MNHEY, CDR2 SMNVEV, per germline (reference sequence).